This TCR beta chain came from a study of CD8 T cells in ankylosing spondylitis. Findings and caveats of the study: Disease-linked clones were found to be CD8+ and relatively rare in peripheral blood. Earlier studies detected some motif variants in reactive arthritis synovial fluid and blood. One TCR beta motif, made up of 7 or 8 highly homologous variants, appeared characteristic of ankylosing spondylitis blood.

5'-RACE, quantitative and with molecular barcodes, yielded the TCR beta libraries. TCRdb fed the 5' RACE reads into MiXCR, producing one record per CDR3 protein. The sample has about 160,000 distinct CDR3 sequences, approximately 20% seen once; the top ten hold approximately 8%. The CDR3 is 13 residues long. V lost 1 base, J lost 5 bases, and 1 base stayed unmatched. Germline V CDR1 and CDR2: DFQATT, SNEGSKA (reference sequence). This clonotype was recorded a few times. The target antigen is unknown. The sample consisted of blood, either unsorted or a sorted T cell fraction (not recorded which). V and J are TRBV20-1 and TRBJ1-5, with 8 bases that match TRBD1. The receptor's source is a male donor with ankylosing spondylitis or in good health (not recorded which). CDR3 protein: CSARVQGDQPQHF. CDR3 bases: TGCAGTGCTAGAGTACAGGGGGATCAGCCCCAGCATTTT.